This passage covers 7 T cell receptor beta chains from one sample sequenced in a study of blood T cell repertoires in COVID-19. Repertoires were generated with immunoSEQ multiplex PCR, while TCRdb's copy carries only in-frame clones and drops some. The data show fewer than 110,000 clones, more than 80% seen once. Source material: peripheral blood. The receptors were sampled from a woman aged 60 to 75 with acute or convalescent COVID-19.

In its sample, this clone was seen once. V usage is TRBV25-1 and J usage is TRBJ2-3; 7 nucleotides line up with TRBD2. This CDR3 spans 14 amino acids. The V segment lost 8 bases and the J segment 8 bases; nucleotides outside the gene matches: 13. The germline V gene encodes CDR1 MGHDK and CDR2 SYGVNS. CDR3 amino acids: CASSTSHNRGTQYF. CDR3 sequence (DNA): TGTGCCAGCTCGACTAGCCATAACAGAGGTACGCAGTATTTT.

J is TRBJ2-1 and V is TRBV11-2, with TRBD2 identical over 9 bases. V lost 3 bases and J lost 5; bases outside the gene matches: 2. The CDR3 sequence is 14 residues long. CDR1 is SGHAT, CDR2 FQNNGV, per germline. CDR3: CASSLAGGNNEQFF. CDR3 DNA sequence: TGTGCCAGCAGCTTGGCGGGAGGGAACAATGAGCAGTTCTTC. Based on the CDR3 plus reference TRBV11-2 and TRBJ2-1, the full variable domain is EAGVAQSPRYKIIEKRQSVAFWCNPISGHATLYWYQQILGQGPKLLIQFQNNGVVDDSQLPKDRFSAERLKGVDSTLKIQPAKLEDSAVYLCASSLAGGNNEQFFGPGTRLTVL.

There are a few counts of this clone. V gene TRBV2 combines with J gene TRBJ1-5; D gene uncertain. The CDR3 sequence is 17 residues long. V dropped 0 bases and J dropped 5 bases, with 17 bases sitting between them. Germline lookup yields CDR1 SNHLY and CDR2 FYNNEI. The CDR3 DNA reads TGTGCCAGCAGTGAAGCGGGAATAACAAGGAGGGATCAGCCCCAGCATTTT. Protein product: CASSEAGITRRDQPQHF.

The chain employs TRBV3-1 (or the pseudogene TRBV3-2) and TRBJ1-5; a possible D gene is TRBD1 (6 bases). The V gene lost 5 bases and the J gene lost 3 bases, with 11 bases spanning the gap. The CDR3 is 14 residues long. Looked up from germline, CDR1 is LGHDT and CDR2 is YNNKEL (reference sequence). The CDR3 region has the DNA TGTGCCAGCAGCACGACAGGACTCAATCAGCCCCAGCATTTT. Residues: CASSTTGLNQPQHF.

The chain carries TRBV6-5 and TRBJ1-3; 9 bases fit TRBD1. Germline loops: CDR1 MNHEY, CDR2 SVGAGI. Trimming at V came to 8 bases and at J to 1 base, leaving 6 bases not matched to a gene. The CDR3 has 15 residues. CDR3 bases: TGTGCCAGCTCCGCGGGACAGGGATCTGGAAACACCATATATTTT. Encoded protein: CASSAGQGSGNTIYF.

The V and J genes are TRBV5-1 and TRBJ1-2; 9 bases are shared with TRBD1. The CDR3 contains 15 residues. After removal of 5 bases from V and 6 bases from J, the junction contained 11 bases not matched to a gene. Germline V gene lookup returns CDR1 SGHRS and CDR2 YFSETQ. CDR3 DNA sequence: TGCGCCAGCAGTTTACTAACAGGGGGCGCTGATGGCTACACCTTC. Translation gives CASSLLTGGADGYTF.

The gene calls are TRBV19 and TRBJ2-3; 11 bases map to TRBD2. V was clipped by 4 bases and J by 2 bases; unmatched bases: 5. From germline, CDR1 is LNHDA and CDR2 SQIVND (reference sequence). This CDR3 has 16 residues. CDR3 sequence: CASSRGLAVFTDTQYF. The CDR3, as DNA: TGTGCCAGTAGTAGGGGACTAGCGGTTTTCACAGATACGCAGTATTTT.